The 22 T cell receptor beta chains listed next were all sequenced from one sample in a study of cytomegalovirus exposure and HLA in healthy donors. 60 Vbeta and 13 Jbeta primers were used in PCR. Sequenced by immunoSEQ multiplex PCR; TCRdb stores in-frame clones only, minus some. The data hold approximately 190,000 clones, with 75% to 90% observed a single time. The material sequenced was PBMCs. These receptors originate from a woman aged 45-65 years in good health and CMV-seropositive.

The rearrangement uses TRBV19 and TRBJ1-5; TRBD1 agrees at 9 bases. The CDR3 length is 17 residues. Germline CDR1 and CDR2: LNHDA and SQIVND (reference sequence). V dropped 4 bases and J dropped 3; count of bases not matched to a gene: 10. CDR3 protein: CASSSRPGTGINQPQHF. The CDR3 coding sequence is TGTGCCAGTAGTAGCCGTCCCGGGACAGGGATCAATCAGCCCCAGCATTTT. Full variable domain (rest looked up from reference TRBV19 and TRBJ1-5): DGGITQSPKYLFRKEGQNVTLSCEQNLNHDAMYWYRQDPGQGLRLIYYSQIVNDFQKGDIAEGYSVSREKKESFPLTVTSAQKNPTAFYLCASSSRPGTGINQPQHFGDGTRLSIL.

This clone was seen just once. V gene TRBV5-1 combines with J gene TRBJ2-7, with D maybe TRBD1 (5 bases). CDR1 and CDR2 from the germline V gene are SGHRS and YFSETQ. With 5 bases removed from V and 2 bases from J, the gap between germline ends came to 8 bases. CDR3 size: 12 residues. The CDR3 loop reads CASRGETYEQYF. The DNA for the CDR3 is TGCGCCAGCAGAGGGGAAACCTACGAGCAGTACTTC.

V is TRBV28 and J is TRBJ2-5; no clear D. The length of the CDR3 is 13 residues. V shed 2 bases and J shed 3 bases, with 7 bases lying between them. Germline V gives CDR1 MDHEN, CDR2 SYDVKM. The CDR3, as DNA: TGTGCCAGCAGTTTACAACCGGAAGAGACCCAGTACTTC. Residues: CASSLQPEETQYF.

The chain recombines TRBV7-3 with TRBJ1-2, with unresolved D. This CDR3 has 13 amino acids. Per the germline V gene, CDR1 is SGHTA and CDR2 is FQGTGA. Between the trimmed V and J ends, which lost 8 bases and 4 bases, there was a span of 14 bases. CDR3 in amino acids: CASGPTDGYGYTF. The CDR3 nucleotides read TGTGCCAGCGGGCCAACTGACGGCTATGGCTACACCTTC.

The V gene is TRBV18, the J gene TRBJ2-5; no clear D gene. Germline-derived CDR1 and CDR2 are KGHSH and LQKENI. This CDR3 is 12 amino acids long. V lost 3 bases to trimming and J lost 4 bases, with 6 bases between them. CDR3 region: CASSPSSETQYF. The DNA for the CDR3 is TGTGCCAGCTCACCTTCCTCAGAGACCCAGTACTTC.

The chain combines TRBV9 with TRBJ2-2; D call uncertain. Germline V gene sequence: CDR1 SGDLS, CDR2 YYNGEE. The CDR3 spans 13 residues. Trimming left V 4 bases short and J 2 bases short, with 6 bases between. The CDR3 is CASSLPNTGELFF. The CDR3 DNA follows: TGTGCCAGCAGCCTACCTAACACCGGGGAGCTGTTTTTT.

The CDR3 nucleotides are TGTGCCAGCAGGCAGGGAGGTCAGCCCCAGCATTTT. Translated: CASRQGGQPQHF. The V gene is TRBV21-1, the J gene TRBJ1-5. TRBV21-1 is a listed pseudogene. This CDR3 comprises 12 residues.

The chain links TRBV9 to TRBJ2-5; D might be TRBD1 (6 bases). The end of the DNA is better explained by TRBJ2-7, so the J call may be wrong. The V gene's germline CDR1 is SGDLS and CDR2 YYNGEE. The CDR3 extends over 14 amino acids. The CDR3 loop is CASSVGGLPYEQYF. The CDR3 DNA is TGTGCCAGCAGCGTAGGGGGGCTCCCCTACGAGCAGTACTTC.

CDR3: CASIVDRINTGELFF. The CDR3 coding sequence is TGTGCCAGCATCGTGGACAGGATAAACACCGGGGAGCTGTTTTTT. V is TRBV2 and J is TRBJ2-2; 7 nucleotides align to TRBD1. Germline lookup yields CDR1 SNHLY and CDR2 FYNNEI. Trimming took 7 bases from V and 2 from J; bases not matched to a gene: 7. This CDR3 has 15 amino acids.

The chain joins TRBV6-6 to TRBJ1-5; D is perhaps TRBD1 (5 bases). CDR3 length equals 12 residues. With 8 bases removed from V and 4 bases from J, the gap between germline ends came to 9 bases. Per germline, CDR1 MNHNY and CDR2 SVGAGI (reference sequence). The CDR3 DNA reads as TGTGCCAGCGGGCAGGGAAATCAGCCCCAGCATTTT. This translates into CASGQGNQPQHF.

V gene TRBV6-5 combines with J gene TRBJ2-7; 10 bases match TRBD1. The CDR3 runs to 13 residues. After removal of 7 bases from V and 4 bases from J, the junction contained 4 bases not matched to a gene. CDR1 is MNHEY, CDR2 SVGAGI, per germline. This CDR3 reads CASIPGQGYEQYF. The DNA of the CDR3 is TGTGCCAGCATCCCGGGACAGGGGTACGAGCAGTACTTC.

This chain links TRBV6-6 with TRBJ2-7; tentatively, D is TRBD1 (5 bases). Trimming took off 6 bases at V and 3 bases at J, with 18 bases between the two ends. This CDR3 contains 15 residues. CDR1 MNHNY and CDR2 SVGAGI come from the germline V gene (reference sequence). Here the CDR3 reads CASRQFREPNYEQYF. In DNA form, the CDR3 reads TGTGCCAGCAGACAATTCAGGGAACCAAACTACGAGCAGTACTTC.

The V gene is TRBV5-1, the J gene TRBJ2-5; the D is unclear. V gave up 2 bases and J gave up 2 bases, with 7 bases separating them. This CDR3 is built from 13 residues. CDR1 and CDR2 (germline): SGHRS, YFSETQ. CDR3: CASSFYGQETQYF. The CDR3, as DNA: TGCGCCAGCAGCTTTTACGGGCAAGAGACCCAGTACTTC.

This clone came up once. The J gene is TRBJ1-6, the V gene TRBV5-8; a possible D gene is TRBD1 (5 bases). The CDR3 is 16 residues long. Trimming cost V 0 bases and J 13 bases, with 20 bases left between them. Germline V gene lookup returns CDR1 SGHTS and CDR2 YDEGEE. CDR3 DNA: TGTGCCAGCAGCTTGGTGGGGGGTTCTAAATTCAGGCCCCTCCACTTT. Its protein is CASSLVGGSKFRPLHF. Variable domain in full (rest from reference TRBV5-8 and TRBJ1-6): EAGVTQSPTHLIKTRGQQATLRCSPISGHTSVYWYQQALGLGLQFLLWYDEGEERNRGNFPPRFSGRQFPNYSSELNVNALELEDSALYLCASSLVGGSKFRPLHFGNGTRLTVT.

This chain connects TRBV5-6 to TRBJ2-7, with 7 bases fitting TRBD2. The CDR3 covers 14 residues. Germline loops: CDR1 SGHDT, CDR2 YYEEEE. The J segment lost 2 bases and the V segment lost 0 bases, leaving 2 bases of the junction unmatched. The CDR3 region is CASSLGSGAYEQYF. DNA of the CDR3: TGTGCCAGCAGCTTGGGAAGCGGGGCCTACGAGCAGTACTTC.

The rearrangement joins TRBV18 to TRBJ2-7, with 8 bases matching TRBD2. V lost 8 bases and J lost 3; bases outside the gene matches: 9. Germline CDR1 reads KGHSH; CDR2 reads LQKENI. CDR3 size: 14 residues. CDR3 sequence (DNA): TGTGCCAGCCCGGGGGGGGCAGGGATCTACGAGCAGTACTTC. It translates to CASPGGAGIYEQYF.

The chain uses TRBV5-1 and TRBJ1-1, with a tentative D call TRBD1 (5 bases). Germline V gene sequence: CDR1 SGHRS, CDR2 YFSETQ. Trimming removed 1 base at V and 4 bases at J, with 11 bases between. This CDR3 is built from 14 residues. The CDR3 loop reads CASSLLGVGTEAFF. The CDR3 nucleotides are TGCGCCAGCAGCTTGTTAGGGGTGGGCACTGAAGCTTTCTTT.

The gene calls are TRBV25-1 and TRBJ2-7; D remains ambiguous. The CDR3 is 14 amino acids. Germline CDR1 and CDR2: MGHDK and SYGVNS. V lost 6 bases, J lost 2 bases, and 14 bases lay in between. The CDR3 is CASSPARPAYEQYF. The CDR3 DNA sequence: TGTGCCAGCAGCCCCGCCAGGCCGGCCTACGAGCAGTACTTC.

This clone occurred once. The gene calls are TRBV5-1 and TRBJ1-1; weak D call: TRBD1 (6 bases). V was clipped by 1 base and J by 0 bases, with 7 bases between them. There are 14 residues in the CDR3. CDR1 is SGHRS, CDR2 YFSETQ, per germline. CDR3: CASSLQGMNTEAFF. The CDR3 bases are TGCGCCAGCAGCTTGCAGGGGATGAACACTGAAGCTTTCTTT.

The V gene is TRBV5-1, the J gene TRBJ2-5; D perhaps matches TRBD2 (6 bases). The germline V gene encodes CDR1 SGHRS and CDR2 YFSETQ. This CDR3 region has 16 residues. Trimming shortened V by 5 bases and J by 4 bases, and 21 bases separated the two germline ends. CDR3 nucleotides: TGCGCCAGCAGAAATGGGGCGGGGAGCACCCCAGAGACCCAGTACTTC. Its protein is CASRNGAGSTPETQYF. Based on the CDR3 plus reference TRBV5-1 and TRBJ2-5, the full variable domain is KAGVTQTPRYLIKTRGQQVTLSCSPISGHRSVSWYQQTPGQGLQFLFEYFSETQRNKGNFPGRFSGRQFSNSRSEMNVSTLELGDSALYLCASRNGAGSTPETQYFGPGTRLLVL.

This clone was seen a single time. V and J are TRBV19 and TRBJ2-1; 11 nucleotides match TRBD2. Per the germline V gene, CDR1 is LNHDA and CDR2 is SQIVND (reference sequence). V shed 7 bases and J 8 bases; nucleotides not matched to a gene: 4. There are 13 residues in the CDR3. DNA for the CDR3: TGTGCCAGTACCACTAGCGGGGGTTATGAGCAGTTCTTC. Protein product: CASTTSGGYEQFF.

The gene calls are TRBV19 and TRBJ2-7; a possible D gene is TRBD1 (7 bases). The V gene's germline CDR1 is LNHDA and CDR2 SQIVND (reference sequence). CDR3 size: 13 residues. V shed 10 bases and J shed 2 bases, with 15 bases lying between them. CDR3 amino acids: CATAEGATYEQYF. For the CDR3, the DNA is TGTGCCACTGCGGAGGGGGCGACCTACGAGCAGTACTTC.